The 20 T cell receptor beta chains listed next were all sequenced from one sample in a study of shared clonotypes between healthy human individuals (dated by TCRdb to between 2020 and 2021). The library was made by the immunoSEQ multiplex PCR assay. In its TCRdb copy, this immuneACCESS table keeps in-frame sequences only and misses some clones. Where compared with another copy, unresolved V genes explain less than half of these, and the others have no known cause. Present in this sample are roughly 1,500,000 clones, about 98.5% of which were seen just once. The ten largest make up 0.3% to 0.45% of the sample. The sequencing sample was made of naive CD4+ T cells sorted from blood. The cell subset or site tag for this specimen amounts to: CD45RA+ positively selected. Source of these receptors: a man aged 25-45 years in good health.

The DNA of the CDR3 is TGTGCCACCAGCGCAAGGGACAGATACACCGGGGAGCTGTTTTTT. Its translation: CATSARDRYTGELFF. The rearrangement joins TRBV15 to TRBJ2-2; the match to TRBD1 covers 7 bases. The CDR3 sequence is 15 residues long. Trimming at V came to 5 bases and at J to 3 bases, leaving 6 bases not matched to a gene. Germline CDR1 reads LNHNV; CDR2 reads YYDKDF (reference sequence). Full variable domain (rest looked up from reference TRBV15 and TRBJ2-2): DAMVIQNPRYQVTQFGKPVTLSCSQTLNHNVMYWYQQKSSQAPKLLFHYYDKDFNNEADTPDNFQSRRPNTSFCFLDIRSPGLGDTAMYLCATSARDRYTGELFFGEGSRLTVL.

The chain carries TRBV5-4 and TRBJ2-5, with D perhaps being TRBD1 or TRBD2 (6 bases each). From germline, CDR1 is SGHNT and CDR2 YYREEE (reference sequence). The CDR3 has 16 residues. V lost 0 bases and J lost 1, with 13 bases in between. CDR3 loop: CASSLAGAQIQETQYF. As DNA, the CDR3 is TGTGCCAGCAGCTTGGCGGGGGCTCAGATCCAAGAGACCCAGTACTTC. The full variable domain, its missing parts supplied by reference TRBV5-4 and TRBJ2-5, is ETGVTQSPTHLIKTRGQQVTLRCSSQSGHNTVSWYQQALGQGPQFIFQYYREEENGRGNFPPRFSGLQFPNYSSELNVNALELDDSALYLCASSLAGAQIQETQYFGPGTRLLVL.

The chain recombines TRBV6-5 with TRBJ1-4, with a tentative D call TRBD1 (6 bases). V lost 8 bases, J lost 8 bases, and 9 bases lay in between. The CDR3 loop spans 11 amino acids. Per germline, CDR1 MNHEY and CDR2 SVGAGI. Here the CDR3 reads CASRRGEKLFF. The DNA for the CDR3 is TGTGCCAGCCGGAGGGGGGAAAAACTGTTTTTT.

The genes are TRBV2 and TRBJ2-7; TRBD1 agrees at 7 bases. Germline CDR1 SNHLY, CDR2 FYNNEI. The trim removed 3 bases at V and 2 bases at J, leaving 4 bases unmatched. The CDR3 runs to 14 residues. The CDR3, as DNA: TGTGCCAGCAGTGATCAGGGGGAAACCTACGAGCAGTACTTC. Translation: CASSDQGETYEQYF. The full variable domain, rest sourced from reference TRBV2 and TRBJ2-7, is EPEVTQTPSHQVTQMGQEVILRCVPISNHLYFYWYRQILGQKVEFLVSFYNNEISEKSEIFDDQFSVERPDGSNFTLKIRSTKLEDSAMYFCASSDQGETYEQYFGPGTRLTVT.

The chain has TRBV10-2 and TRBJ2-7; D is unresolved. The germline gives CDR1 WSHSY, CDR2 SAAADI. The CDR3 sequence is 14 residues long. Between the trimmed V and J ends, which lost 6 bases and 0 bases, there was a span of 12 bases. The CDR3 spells CASRPGHLSYEQYF. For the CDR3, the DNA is TGCGCCAGCAGGCCAGGCCACCTCTCCTACGAGCAGTACTTC.

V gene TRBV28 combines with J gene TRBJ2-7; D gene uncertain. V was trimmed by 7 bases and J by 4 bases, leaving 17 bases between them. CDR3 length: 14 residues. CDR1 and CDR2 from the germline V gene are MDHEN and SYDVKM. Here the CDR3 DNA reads TGTGCCAGCACCAGGACGTTGTACCGATACGAGCAGTACTTC. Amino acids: CASTRTLYRYEQYF.

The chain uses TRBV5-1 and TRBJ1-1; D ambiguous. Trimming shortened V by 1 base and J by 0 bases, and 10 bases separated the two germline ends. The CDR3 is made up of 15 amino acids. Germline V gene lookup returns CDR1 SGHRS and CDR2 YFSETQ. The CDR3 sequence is CASSLRDPMNTEAFF. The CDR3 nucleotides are TGCGCCAGCAGCTTGCGCGATCCGATGAACACTGAAGCTTTCTTT. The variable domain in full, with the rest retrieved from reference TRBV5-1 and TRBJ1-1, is KAGVTQTPRYLIKTRGQQVTLSCSPISGHRSVSWYQQTPGQGLQFLFEYFSETQRNKGNFPGRFSGRQFSNSRSEMNVSTLELGDSALYLCASSLRDPMNTEAFFGQGTRLTVV.

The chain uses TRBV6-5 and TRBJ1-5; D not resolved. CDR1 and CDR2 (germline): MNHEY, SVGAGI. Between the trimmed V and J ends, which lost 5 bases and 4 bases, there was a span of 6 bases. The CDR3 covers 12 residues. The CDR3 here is CASSTKNQPQHF. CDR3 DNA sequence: TGTGCCAGCAGTACGAAGAATCAGCCCCAGCATTTT.

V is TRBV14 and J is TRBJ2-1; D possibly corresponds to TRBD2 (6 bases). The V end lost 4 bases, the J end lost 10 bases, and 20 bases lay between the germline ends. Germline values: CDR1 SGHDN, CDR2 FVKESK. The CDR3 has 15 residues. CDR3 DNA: TGTGCCAGCAGCCCCAAGAGATGGGGGAGGAGCGAGCAGTTCTTC. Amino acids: CASSPKRWGRSEQFF.

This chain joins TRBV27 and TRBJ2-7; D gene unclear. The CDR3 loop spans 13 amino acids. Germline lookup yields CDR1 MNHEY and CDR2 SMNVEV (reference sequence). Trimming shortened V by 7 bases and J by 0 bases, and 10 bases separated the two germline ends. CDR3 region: CASMGGASYEQYF. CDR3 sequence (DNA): TGTGCCAGCATGGGTGGAGCCTCCTACGAGCAGTACTTC.

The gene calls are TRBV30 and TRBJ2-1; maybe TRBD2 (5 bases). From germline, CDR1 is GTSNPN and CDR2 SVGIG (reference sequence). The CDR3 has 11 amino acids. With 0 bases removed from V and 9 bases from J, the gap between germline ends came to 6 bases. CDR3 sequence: CAWSVLAEQFF. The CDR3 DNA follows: TGTGCCTGGAGTGTCCTAGCTGAGCAGTTCTTC.

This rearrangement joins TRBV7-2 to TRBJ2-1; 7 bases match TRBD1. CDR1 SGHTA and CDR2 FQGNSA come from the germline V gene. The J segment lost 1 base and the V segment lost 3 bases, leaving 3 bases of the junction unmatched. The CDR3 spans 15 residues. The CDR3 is CASSFGDSSYNEQFF. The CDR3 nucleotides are TGTGCCAGCAGCTTTGGGGACAGTTCCTACAATGAGCAGTTCTTC.

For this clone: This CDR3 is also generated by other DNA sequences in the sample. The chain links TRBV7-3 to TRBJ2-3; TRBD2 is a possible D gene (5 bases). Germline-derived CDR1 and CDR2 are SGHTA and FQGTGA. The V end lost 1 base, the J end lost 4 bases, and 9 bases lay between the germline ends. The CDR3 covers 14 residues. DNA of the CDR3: TGTGCCAGCAGCTTAAGTGGGAGCTCAGATACGCAGTATTTT. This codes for CASSLSGSSDTQYF.

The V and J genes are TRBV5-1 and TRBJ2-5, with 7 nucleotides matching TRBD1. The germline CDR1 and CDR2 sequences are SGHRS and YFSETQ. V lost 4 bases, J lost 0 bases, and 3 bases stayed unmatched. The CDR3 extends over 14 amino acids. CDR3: CASSKGQYQETQYF. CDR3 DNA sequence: TGCGCCAGCAGCAAGGGACAGTACCAAGAGACCCAGTACTTC. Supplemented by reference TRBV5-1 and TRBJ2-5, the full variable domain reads KAGVTQTPRYLIKTRGQQVTLSCSPISGHRSVSWYQQTPGQGLQFLFEYFSETQRNKGNFPGRFSGRQFSNSRSEMNVSTLELGDSALYLCASSKGQYQETQYFGPGTRLLVL.

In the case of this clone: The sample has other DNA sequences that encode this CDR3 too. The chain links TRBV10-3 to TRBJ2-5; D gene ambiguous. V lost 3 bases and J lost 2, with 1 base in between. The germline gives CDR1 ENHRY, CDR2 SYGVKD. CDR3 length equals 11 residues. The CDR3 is CAISDQETQYF. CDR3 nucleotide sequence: TGTGCCATCAGTGATCAAGAGACCCAGTACTTC.

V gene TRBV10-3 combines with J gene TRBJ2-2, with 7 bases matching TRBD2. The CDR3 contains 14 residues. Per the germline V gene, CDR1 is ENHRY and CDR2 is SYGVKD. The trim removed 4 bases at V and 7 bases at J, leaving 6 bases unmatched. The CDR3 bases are TGTGCCATCAGTGGACTAGCAGAGGTCGGGGAGCTGTTTTTT. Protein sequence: CAISGLAEVGELFF.

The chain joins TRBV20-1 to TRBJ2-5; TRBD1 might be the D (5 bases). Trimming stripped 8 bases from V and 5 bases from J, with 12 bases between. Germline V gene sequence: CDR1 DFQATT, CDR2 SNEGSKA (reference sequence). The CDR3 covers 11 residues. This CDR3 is CSLTEWETQYF. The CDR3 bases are TGCAGTTTGACAGAGTGGGAGACCCAGTACTTC.

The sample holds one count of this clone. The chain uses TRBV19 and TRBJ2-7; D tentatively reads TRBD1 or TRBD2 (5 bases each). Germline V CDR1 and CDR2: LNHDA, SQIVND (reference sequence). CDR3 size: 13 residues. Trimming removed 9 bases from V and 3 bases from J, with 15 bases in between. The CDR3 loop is CASGFGGNYEQYF. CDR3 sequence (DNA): TGTGCCAGCGGCTTTGGGGGAAACTACGAGCAGTACTTC.

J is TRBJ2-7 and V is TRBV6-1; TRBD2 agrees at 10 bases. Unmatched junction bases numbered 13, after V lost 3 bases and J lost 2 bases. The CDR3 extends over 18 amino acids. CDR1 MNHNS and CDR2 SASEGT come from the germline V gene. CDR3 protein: CASSDYRLAGVLPYEQYF. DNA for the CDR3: TGTGCCAGCAGTGATTATCGGCTAGCGGGAGTTCTCCCCTACGAGCAGTACTTC.

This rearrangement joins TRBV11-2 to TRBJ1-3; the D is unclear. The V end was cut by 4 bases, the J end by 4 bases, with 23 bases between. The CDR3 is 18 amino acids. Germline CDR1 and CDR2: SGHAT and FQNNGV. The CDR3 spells CASSSGRQSKRMGNTIYF. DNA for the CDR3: TGTGCCAGCAGCTCGGGCAGACAATCGAAAAGAATGGGAAACACCATATATTTT. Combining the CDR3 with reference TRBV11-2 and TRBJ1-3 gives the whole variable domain EAGVAQSPRYKIIEKRQSVAFWCNPISGHATLYWYQQILGQGPKLLIQFQNNGVVDDSQLPKDRFSAERLKGVDSTLKIQPAKLEDSAVYLCASSSGRQSKRMGNTIYFGEGSWLTVV.